The present T cell receptor (beta chain) was sequenced within a study of Ad26.COV2.S vaccination and SARS-CoV-2 variants. On the study more broadly: Intramuscularly, Ad26.COV2.S was given either once or twice, 56 days apart.

A single count supports this clone. Its specificity is not known. Data came from immunoSEQ multiplex PCR; TCRdb stores just in-frame clones and leaves some out. The sample consists of roughly 700,000 clones, 80% to 90% of them appearing once. Germline V CDR1 and CDR2: ENHRY, SYGVKD. This CDR3 spans 17 amino acids. J gave up 2 bases and V 5 bases, and 13 bases lay outside the gene matches. Overall study results and limits: TCR breadth and depth estimates may have understated total T cell responses. The study found higher spike-specific TCR breadth in vaccine than placebo recipients.

Treatment described: 15 to 20 received Ad26.COV2.S at low or high dose, single or two shots; roughly five received placebo; per-sample allocation not given. The investigators took samples on day 63 after the first vaccine or placebo injection. The sequenced sample was peripheral blood, obtained in a trial of Ad26.COV2.S vaccine versus placebo. The V and J genes are TRBV10-3 and TRBJ2-3, with TRBD2 identical over 7 bases. The receptor comes from a person between 18 and 65 years old who received the Ad26.COV2.S COVID-19 vaccine or a placebo. The CDR3 spells CAISPEVAGESTDTQYF. As DNA, the CDR3 is TGTGCCATCAGTCCGGAAGTGGCGGGAGAATCCACAGATACGCAGTATTTT.